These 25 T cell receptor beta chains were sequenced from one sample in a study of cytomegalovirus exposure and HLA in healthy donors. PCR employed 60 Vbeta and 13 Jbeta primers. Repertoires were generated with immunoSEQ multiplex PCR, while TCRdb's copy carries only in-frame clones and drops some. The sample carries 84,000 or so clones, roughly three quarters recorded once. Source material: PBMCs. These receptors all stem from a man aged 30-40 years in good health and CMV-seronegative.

Written as DNA, the CDR3 is TGCGCCAGCAGCCAAGATTTTCCAGGGACTCGGTACACCATATATTTT. Protein: CASSQDFPGTRYTIYF. The V and J genes are TRBV4-3 and TRBJ1-3, with TRBD1 as a possible D gene (5 bases). The germline V gene has CDR1 LGHNA and CDR2 YSLEER. V was shortened by 0 bases and J by 8 bases, with 17 bases between the two germline ends. CDR3 length equals 16 residues.

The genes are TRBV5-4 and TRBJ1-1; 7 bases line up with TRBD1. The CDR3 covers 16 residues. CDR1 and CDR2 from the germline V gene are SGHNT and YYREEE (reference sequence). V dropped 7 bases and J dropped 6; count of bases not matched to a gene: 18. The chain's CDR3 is CASWLGTDTFGAEAFF. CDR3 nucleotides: TGTGCCAGCTGGTTGGGGACAGACACCTTTGGCGCTGAAGCTTTCTTT.

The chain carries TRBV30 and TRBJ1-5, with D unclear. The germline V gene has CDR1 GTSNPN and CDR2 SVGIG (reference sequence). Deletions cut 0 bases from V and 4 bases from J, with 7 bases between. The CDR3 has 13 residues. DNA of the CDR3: TGTGCCTGGAGTGTACAGTCAAATCAGCCCCAGCATTTT. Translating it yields CAWSVQSNQPQHF.

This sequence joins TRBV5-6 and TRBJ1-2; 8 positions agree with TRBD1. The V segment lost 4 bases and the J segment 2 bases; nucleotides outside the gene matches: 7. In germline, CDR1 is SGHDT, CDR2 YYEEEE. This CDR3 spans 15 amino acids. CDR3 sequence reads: CASSLSGTGNYGYTF. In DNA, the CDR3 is TGTGCCAGCAGCCTGTCCGGGACAGGCAACTATGGCTACACCTTC.

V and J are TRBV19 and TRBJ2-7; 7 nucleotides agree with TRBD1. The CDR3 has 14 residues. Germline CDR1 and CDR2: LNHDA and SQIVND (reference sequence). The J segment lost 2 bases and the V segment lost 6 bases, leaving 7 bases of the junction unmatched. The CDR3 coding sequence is TGTGCCAGTAGCCCGGGACAGAGACCCTACGAGCAGTACTTC. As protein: CASSPGQRPYEQYF. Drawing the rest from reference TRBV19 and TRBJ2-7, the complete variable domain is DGGITQSPKYLFRKEGQNVTLSCEQNLNHDAMYWYRQDPGQGLRLIYYSQIVNDFQKGDIAEGYSVSREKKESFPLTVTSAQKNPTAFYLCASSPGQRPYEQYFGPGTRLTVT.

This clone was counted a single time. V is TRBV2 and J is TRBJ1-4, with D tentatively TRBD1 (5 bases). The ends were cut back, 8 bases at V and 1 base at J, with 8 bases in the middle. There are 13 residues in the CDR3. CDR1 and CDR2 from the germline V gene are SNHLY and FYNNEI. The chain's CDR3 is CASGGGTNEKLFF. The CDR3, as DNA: TGTGCCAGCGGGGGGGGAACTAATGAAAAACTGTTTTTT.

DNA for the CDR3: TGTGCCAGCAGCTCCGCGGGGGGCAGGGATGGCTACACCTTC. Translating gives CASSSAGGRDGYTF. This chain uses TRBV7-3 with TRBJ1-2; D might be TRBD1 (6 bases). Trimming pared 4 bases from V and 6 bases from J, leaving 15 bases between. This CDR3 comprises 14 residues. In germline, CDR1 is SGHTA, CDR2 FQGTGA.

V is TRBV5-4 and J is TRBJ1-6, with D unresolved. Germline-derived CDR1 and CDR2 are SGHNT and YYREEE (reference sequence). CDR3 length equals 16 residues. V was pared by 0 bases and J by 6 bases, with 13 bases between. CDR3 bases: TGTGCCAGCAGCTTGGGCGAGGGCGGTCGTAATTCACCCCTCCACTTT. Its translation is CASSLGEGGRNSPLHF.

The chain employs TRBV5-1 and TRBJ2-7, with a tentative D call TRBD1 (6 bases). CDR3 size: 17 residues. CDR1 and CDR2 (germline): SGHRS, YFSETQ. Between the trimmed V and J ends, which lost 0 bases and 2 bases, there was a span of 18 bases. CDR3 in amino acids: CASSLATLADRAYEQYF. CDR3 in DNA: TGCGCCAGCAGCTTGGCCACACTTGCGGACAGAGCCTACGAGCAGTACTTC.

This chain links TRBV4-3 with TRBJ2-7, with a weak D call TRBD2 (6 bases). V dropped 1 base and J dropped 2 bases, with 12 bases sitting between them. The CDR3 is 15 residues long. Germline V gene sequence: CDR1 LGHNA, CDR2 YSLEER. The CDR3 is CASSQGRGEAYEQYF. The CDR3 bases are TGCGCCAGCAGCCAAGGTCGCGGGGAGGCCTACGAGCAGTACTTC.

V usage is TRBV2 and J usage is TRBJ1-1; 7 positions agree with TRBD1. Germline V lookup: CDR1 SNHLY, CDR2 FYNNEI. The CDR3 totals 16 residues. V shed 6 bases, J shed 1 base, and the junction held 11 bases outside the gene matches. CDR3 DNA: TGTGCCAGCAGCGACTCATTTAGGACAGGGAACACTGAAGCTTTCTTT. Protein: CASSDSFRTGNTEAFF. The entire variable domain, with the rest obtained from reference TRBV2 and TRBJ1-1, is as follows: EPEVTQTPSHQVTQMGQEVILRCVPISNHLYFYWYRQILGQKVEFLVSFYNNEISEKSEIFDDQFSVERPDGSNFTLKIRSTKLEDSAMYFCASSDSFRTGNTEAFFGQGTRLTVV.

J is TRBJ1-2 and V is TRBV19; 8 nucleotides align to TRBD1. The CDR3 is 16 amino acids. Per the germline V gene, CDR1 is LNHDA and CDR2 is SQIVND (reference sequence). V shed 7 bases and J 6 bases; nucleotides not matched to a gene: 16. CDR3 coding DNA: TGTGCCAGTACCTTAGGGGGCAGGGGGCAGGGCGATGGCTACACCTTC. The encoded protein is CASTLGGRGQGDGYTF. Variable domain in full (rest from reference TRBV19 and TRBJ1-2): DGGITQSPKYLFRKEGQNVTLSCEQNLNHDAMYWYRQDPGQGLRLIYYSQIVNDFQKGDIAEGYSVSREKKESFPLTVTSAQKNPTAFYLCASTLGGRGQGDGYTFGSGTRLTVV.

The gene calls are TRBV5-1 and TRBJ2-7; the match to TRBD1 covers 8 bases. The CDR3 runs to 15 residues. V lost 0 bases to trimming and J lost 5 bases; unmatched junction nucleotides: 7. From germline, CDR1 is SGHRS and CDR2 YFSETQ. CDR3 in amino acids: CASSLGQGMSHEQYF. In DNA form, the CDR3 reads TGCGCCAGCAGCTTGGGACAGGGGATGTCCCACGAGCAGTACTTC.

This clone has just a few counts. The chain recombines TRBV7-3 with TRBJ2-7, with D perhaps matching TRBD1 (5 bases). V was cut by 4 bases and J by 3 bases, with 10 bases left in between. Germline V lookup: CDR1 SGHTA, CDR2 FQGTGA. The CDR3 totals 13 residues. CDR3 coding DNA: TGTGCCAGCAGCTCCTCCCAGGGCTACGAGCAGTACTTC. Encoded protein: CASSSSQGYEQYF. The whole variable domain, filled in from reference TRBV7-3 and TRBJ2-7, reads GAGVSQTPSNKVTEKGKYVELRCDPISGHTALYWYRQSLGQGPEFLIYFQGTGAADDSGLPNDRFFAVRPEGSVSTLKIQRTERGDSAVYLCASSSSQGYEQYFGPGTRLTVT.

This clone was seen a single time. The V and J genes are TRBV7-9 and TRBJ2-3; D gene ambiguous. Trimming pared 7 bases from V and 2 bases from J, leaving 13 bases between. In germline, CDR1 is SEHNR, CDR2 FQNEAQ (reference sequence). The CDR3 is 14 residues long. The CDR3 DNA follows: TGTGCCAGCAACGATCAGAAGTACACAGATACGCAGTATTTT. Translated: CASNDQKYTDTQYF.

CDR3 sequence: CASSLAEIGGGRGNTIYF. Here the CDR3 DNA reads TGTGCCAGCAGCTTGGCCGAAATAGGAGGAGGGCGAGGAAACACCATATATTTT. The V call is TRBV5-8, the J call TRBJ1-3; D gene unclear. Germline-derived CDR1 and CDR2 are SGHTS and YDEGEE. The length of the CDR3 is 18 residues. V was shortened by 0 bases and J by 4 bases, with 20 bases between the two germline ends. The whole variable domain, remainder taken from reference TRBV5-8 and TRBJ1-3, is EAGVTQSPTHLIKTRGQQATLRCSPISGHTSVYWYQQALGLGLQFLLWYDEGEERNRGNFPPRFSGRQFPNYSSELNVNALELEDSALYLCASSLAEIGGGRGNTIYFGEGSWLTVV.

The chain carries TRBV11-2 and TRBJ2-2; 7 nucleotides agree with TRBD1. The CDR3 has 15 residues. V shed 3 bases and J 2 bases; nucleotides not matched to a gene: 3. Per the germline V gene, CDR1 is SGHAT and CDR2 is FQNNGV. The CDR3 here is CASSFDRVNTGELFF. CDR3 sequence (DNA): TGTGCCAGCAGCTTCGACAGGGTCAACACCGGGGAGCTGTTTTTT.

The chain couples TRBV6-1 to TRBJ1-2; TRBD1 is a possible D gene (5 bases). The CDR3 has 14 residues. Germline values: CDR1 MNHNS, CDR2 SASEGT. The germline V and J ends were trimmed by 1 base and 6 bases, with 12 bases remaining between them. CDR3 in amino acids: CASSEDGGRDGYTF. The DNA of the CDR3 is TGTGCCAGCAGTGAAGACGGGGGAAGGGATGGCTACACCTTC.

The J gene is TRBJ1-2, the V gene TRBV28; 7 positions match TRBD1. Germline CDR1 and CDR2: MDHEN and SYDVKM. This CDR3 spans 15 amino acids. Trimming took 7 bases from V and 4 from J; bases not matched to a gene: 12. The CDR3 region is CASTLQGPGSYGYTF. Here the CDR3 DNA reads TGTGCCAGCACCCTACAGGGGCCTGGTAGCTATGGCTACACCTTC.

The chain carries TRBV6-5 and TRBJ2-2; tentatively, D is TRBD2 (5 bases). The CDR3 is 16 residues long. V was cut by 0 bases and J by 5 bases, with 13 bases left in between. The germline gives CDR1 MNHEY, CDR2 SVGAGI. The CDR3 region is CASSYSPGLETGELFF. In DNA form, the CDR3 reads TGTGCCAGCAGTTACTCCCCGGGGTTGGAGACCGGGGAGCTGTTTTTT.

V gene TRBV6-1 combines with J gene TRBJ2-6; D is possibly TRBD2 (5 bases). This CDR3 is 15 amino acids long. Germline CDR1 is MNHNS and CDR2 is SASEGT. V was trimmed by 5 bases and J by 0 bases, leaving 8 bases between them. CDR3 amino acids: CASSLRDSGANVLTF. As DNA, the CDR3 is TGTGCCAGCAGTTTACGGGACTCTGGGGCCAACGTCCTGACTTTC.

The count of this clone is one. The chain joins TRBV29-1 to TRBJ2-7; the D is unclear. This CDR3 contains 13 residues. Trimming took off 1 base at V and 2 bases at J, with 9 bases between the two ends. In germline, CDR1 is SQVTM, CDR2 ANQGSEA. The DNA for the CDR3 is TGCAGCGTTGAAGGGATGACTCCCTACGAGCAGTACTTC. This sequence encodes CSVEGMTPYEQYF.

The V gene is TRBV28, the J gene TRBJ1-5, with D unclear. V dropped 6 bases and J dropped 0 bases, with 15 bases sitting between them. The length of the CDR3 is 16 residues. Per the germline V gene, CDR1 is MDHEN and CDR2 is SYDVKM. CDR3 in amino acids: CASRLRVPLSNQPQHF. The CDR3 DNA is TGTGCCAGCAGGTTGCGAGTACCCCTTAGCAATCAGCCCCAGCATTTT.

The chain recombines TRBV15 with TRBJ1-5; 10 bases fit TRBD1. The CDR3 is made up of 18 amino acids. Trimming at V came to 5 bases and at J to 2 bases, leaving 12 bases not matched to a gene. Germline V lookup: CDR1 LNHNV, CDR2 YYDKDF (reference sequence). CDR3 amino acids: CATSGPGTGEGGNQPQHF. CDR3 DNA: TGTGCCACCAGCGGTCCCGGGACAGGGGAGGGAGGCAATCAGCCCCAGCATTTT.

CDR3 sequence reads: CAWVGEKQYF. The CDR3 DNA reads as TGTGCCTGGGTGGGAGAGAAGCAGTACTTC. The rearrangement joins TRBV30 to TRBJ2-7, with D possibly TRBD2 on 5 matching bases. Germline V CDR1 and CDR2: GTSNPN, SVGIG (reference sequence). V lost 5 bases and J lost 8, with 10 bases in between. The CDR3 has 10 residues.